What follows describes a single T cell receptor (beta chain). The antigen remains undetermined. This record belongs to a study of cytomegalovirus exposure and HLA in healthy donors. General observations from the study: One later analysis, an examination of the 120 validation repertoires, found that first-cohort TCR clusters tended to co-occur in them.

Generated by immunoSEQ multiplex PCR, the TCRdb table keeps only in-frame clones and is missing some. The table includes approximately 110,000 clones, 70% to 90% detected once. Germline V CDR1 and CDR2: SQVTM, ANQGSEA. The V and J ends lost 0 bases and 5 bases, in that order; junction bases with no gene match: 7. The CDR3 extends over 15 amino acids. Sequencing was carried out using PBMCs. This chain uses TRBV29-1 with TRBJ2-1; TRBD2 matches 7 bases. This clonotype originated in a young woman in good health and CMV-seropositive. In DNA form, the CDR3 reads TGCAGCGTTGAAGAGTCGAGCGGGACCCACAATGAGCAGTTCTTC. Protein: CSVEESSGTHNEQFF.